This is a list of T cell receptor beta chains from one sample in a study of blood T cell repertoires in COVID-19. Some clones are missing from TCRdb's copy, which holds only in-frame ones; the method was immunoSEQ multiplex PCR. The sample includes approximately 79,000 clones, approximately 90% of them seen just once. Source material: peripheral blood. Receptors originate from a man aged 55 to 69 with acute or convalescent COVID-19. Both conserved end residues are part of each CDR3. Fields, in order: D gene, clone size, J gene, V gene, CDR3 protein, CDR3 DNA. D genes are given only for firm matches. For some rows the clone size is stated as once, few or many, or as a class when expanded; others skip it.

TRBD2	.	TRBJ2-2	TRBV2	CASSNPSGVGELFF	TGTGCCAGCAGTAATCCAAGCGGGGTGGGGGAGCTGTTTTTT
TRBD1	.	TRBJ1-1	TRBV10-2	CASTPKTGEAFF	TGCGCCAGCACCCCAAAGACAGGGGAAGCTTTCTTT
.	.	TRBJ2-7	TRBV6-5	CASRRTVYEQYF	TGTGCCAGCAGACGGACAGTCTACGAGCAGTACTTC
.	.	TRBJ1-2	TRBV30	CAWSPQHYGYTF	TGTGCCTGGAGCCCACAGCACTATGGCTACACCTTC
.	.	TRBJ2-7	TRBV27	CASGRSGTVGEQYF	TGTGCCAGCGGGAGGTCGGGGACAGTCGGGGAGCAGTACTTC
.	.	TRBJ2-2	TRBV27	CASSLSYRDTGELFF	TGTGCCAGCAGTTTGAGTTACAGGGACACCGGGGAGCTGTTTTTT
.	.	TRBJ2-1	TRBV7-2	CASSLGLFRGTPHNNEQFF	TGTGCCAGCAGCCTAGGCCTCTTCCGGGGAACCCCCCACAACAATGAGCAGTTCTTC
TRBD2	.	TRBJ2-1	TRBV18	CASSPPFSGRGKNEQFF	TGTGCCAGCTCACCACCTTTTAGCGGGAGAGGTAAGAATGAGCAGTTCTTC
TRBD1	.	TRBJ2-2	TRBV5-1	CASSLFDRDTGELFF	TGCGCCAGCAGCTTGTTTGACAGGGACACCGGGGAGCTGTTTTTT
.	.	TRBJ2-7	TRBV30	CAWTDSSYEQYF	TGTGCCTGGACGGACAGCTCCTACGAGCAGTACTTC
.	once	TRBJ2-7	TRBV13	CASSRSKGDGQYF	TGTGCCAGCAGCAGATCCAAGGGGGACGGGCAGTACTTC
TRBD1	.	TRBJ1-1	TRBV5-1	CASSRGQANTEAFF	TGCGCCAGCAGCCGAGGACAGGCGAACACTGAAGCTTTCTTT
TRBD1	.	TRBJ2-7	TRBV5-1	CASSQDRDPYEQYF	TGCGCCAGCAGCCAGGACAGGGACCCCTACGAGCAGTACTTC
.	.	TRBJ1-5	TRBV6-1	CASSESRGNQPQHF	TGTGCCAGCAGTGAAAGTAGGGGTAATCAGCCCCAGCATTTT
TRBD1	.	TRBJ2-7	TRBV6-5	CASSYRTGGYEQYF	TGTGCCAGCAGTTACCGGACAGGGGGCTACGAGCAGTACTTC
.	.	TRBJ1-1	TRBV2	CASSGEGGGEAFF	TGTGCCAGCAGTGGGGAGGGAGGTGGTGAAGCTTTCTTT
.	once	TRBJ2-3	TRBV11-3	CASSPGLATDTQYF	TGTGCCAGCAGCCCCGGACTGGCCACAGATACGCAGTATTTT
.	.	TRBJ1-6	TRBV2	CASSDGEENSPLHF	TGTGCCAGCAGTGATGGGGAGGAGAATTCACCCCTCCACTTT
TRBD2	.	TRBJ2-3	TRBV5-6	CASSSSGKSTDTQYF	TGTGCCAGCAGCTCTAGCGGGAAAAGCACAGATACGCAGTATTTT
TRBD2	.	TRBJ2-5	TRBV30	CAWSGTSGFQETQYF	TGTGCCTGGAGTGGGACTAGCGGATTTCAAGAGACCCAGTACTTC
.	.	TRBJ2-5	TRBV2	CASSELQETQYF	TGTGCCAGCAGTGAACTACAAGAGACCCAGTACTTC
TRBD1	.	TRBJ2-5	TRBV27	CASSSRPRQGLETQYF	TGTGCCAGCAGTAGTCGACCCAGACAGGGGTTAGAGACCCAGTACTTC
TRBD2	.	TRBJ2-7	TRBV19	CASSIIPSGSLSSYEQYF	TGTGCCAGTAGTATTATACCTAGCGGGAGTCTCAGCTCCTACGAGCAGTACTTC
.	.	TRBJ1-4	TRBV19	CASSIPAGANEKLFF	TGTGCCAGTAGTATTCCCGCAGGGGCGAATGAAAAACTGTTTTTT
TRBD2	.	TRBJ2-5	TRBV5-1	CASSFSSGVSQETQYF	TGCGCCAGCAGCTTTTCTAGCGGGGTAAGCCAAGAGACCCAGTACTTC
.	.	TRBJ1-3	TRBV6-1	CASSVMDSSSGNTIYF	TGTGCCAGCAGTGTCATGGACAGCTCCTCTGGAAACACCATATATTTT
.	few	TRBJ2-7	TRBV4-1	CASSQESTFGEQYF	TGCGCCAGCAGCCAAGAGTCTACTTTCGGTGAGCAGTACTTC
.	.	TRBJ2-7	TRBV12-3/TRBV12-4	CASSPYVNEQYF	TGTGCCAGCAGTCCCTATGTAAACGAGCAGTACTTC
TRBD1	.	TRBJ1-2	TRBV27	CASSLSVQGGGYGYTF	TGTGCCAGCAGTTTATCCGTCCAGGGGGGAGGCTATGGCTACACCTTC
.	.	TRBJ2-2	TRBV5-5	CASSFIRETGELFF	TGTGCCAGCAGCTTCATACGGGAGACCGGGGAGCTGTTTTTT